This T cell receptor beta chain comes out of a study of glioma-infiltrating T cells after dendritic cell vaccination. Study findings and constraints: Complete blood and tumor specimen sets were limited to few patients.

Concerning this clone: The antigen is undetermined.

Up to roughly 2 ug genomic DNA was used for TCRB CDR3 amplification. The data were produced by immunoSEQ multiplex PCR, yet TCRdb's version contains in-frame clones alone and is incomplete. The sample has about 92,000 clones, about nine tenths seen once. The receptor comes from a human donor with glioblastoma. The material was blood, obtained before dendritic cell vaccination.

CDR3 sequence: CASSFRLGAFNTGELFF. The CDR3 DNA is TGCGCCAGCAGCTTTCGGTTGGGGGCCTTTAACACCGGGGAGCTGTTTTTT. V usage is TRBV5-1 and J usage is TRBJ2-2, with D possibly TRBD1 on 6 matching bases. V dropped 2 bases and J dropped 2 bases, with 16 bases sitting between them. CDR3 length equals 17 residues. Germline-derived CDR1 and CDR2 are SGHRS and YFSETQ. The whole variable domain, remainder taken from reference TRBV5-1 and TRBJ2-2, is KAGVTQTPRYLIKTRGQQVTLSCSPISGHRSVSWYQQTPGQGLQFLFEYFSETQRNKGNFPGRFSGRQFSNSRSEMNVSTLELGDSALYLCASSFRLGAFNTGELFFGEGSRLTVL.